This TCR beta chain appears in the sequencing data of a study of T-cell memory formation after mild COVID-19. Overall study results and limits: Specificity for SARS-CoV-2 was not confirmed among the second-wave clones peaking on day 37.

Notes on this clonotype: Antigen: not known.

TCRdb independently ran MiXCR on the 5' RACE reads; one entry per CDR3 protein. The repertoire has a few hundred thousand distinct CDR3 sequences, roughly 16% of them found once; the top ten carry over 20%. J gave up 6 bases and V 2 bases, and 4 bases lay outside the gene matches. The CDR3 has 14 residues. The germline CDR1 and CDR2 sequences are LGHNA and YSLEER. This TCR was sampled from a man aged 18 to 30 who had mild COVID-19 (a few samples of this study predate the infection). Cell type and time point are not known. The sequenced sample was PBMCs or a T cell subset sorted from them (not recorded which). The rearrangement joins TRBV4-3 to TRBJ2-1; 7 bases match TRBD1. The CDR3 nucleotides read TGCGCCAGCAGCCAACGAGACAGGGCCAATGAGCAGTTCTTC. It translates to CASSQRDRANEQFF.